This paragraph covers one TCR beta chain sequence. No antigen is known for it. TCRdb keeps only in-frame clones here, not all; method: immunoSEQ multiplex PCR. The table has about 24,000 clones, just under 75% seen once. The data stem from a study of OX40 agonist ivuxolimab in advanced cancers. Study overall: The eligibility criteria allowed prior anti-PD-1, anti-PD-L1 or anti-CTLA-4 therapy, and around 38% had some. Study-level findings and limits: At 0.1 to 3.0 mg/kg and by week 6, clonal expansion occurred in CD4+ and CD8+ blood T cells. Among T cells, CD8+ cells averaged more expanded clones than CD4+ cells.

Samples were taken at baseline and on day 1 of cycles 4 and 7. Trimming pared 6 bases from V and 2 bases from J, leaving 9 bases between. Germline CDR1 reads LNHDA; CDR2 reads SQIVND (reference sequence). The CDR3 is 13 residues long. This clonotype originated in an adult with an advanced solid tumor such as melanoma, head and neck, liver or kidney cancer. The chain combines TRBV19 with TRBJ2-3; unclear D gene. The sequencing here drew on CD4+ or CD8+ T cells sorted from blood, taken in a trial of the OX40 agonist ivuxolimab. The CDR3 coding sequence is TGTGCCAGTAGCACAACCCCCACAGATACGCAGTATTTT. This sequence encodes CASSTTPTDTQYF.